A single sample is the source of the 2 T cell receptor beta chains below, sequenced in a study of cytomegalovirus exposure and HLA in healthy donors. In the PCR, 60 Vbeta and 13 Jbeta primers were used. Sequenced by immunoSEQ multiplex PCR; TCRdb stores in-frame clones only, minus some. The listing contains more than 45,000 clones. Sequenced sample: PBMCs. The receptors were sampled from a woman in her sixties in good health and CMV-seropositive.

The chain carries TRBV7-2 and TRBJ2-2; the match to TRBD1 covers 9 bases. The CDR3 consists of 17 residues. V lost 5 bases to trimming and J lost 4 bases; unmatched junction nucleotides: 11. CDR1 and CDR2 (germline): SGHTA, FQGNSA. CDR3 region: CASSPSWLQGATGELFF. CDR3 in DNA: TGTGCCAGCAGCCCAAGTTGGTTACAGGGGGCCACCGGGGAGCTGTTTTTT. The full variable domain, completed using reference TRBV7-2 and TRBJ2-2, is GAGVSQSPSNKVTEKGKDVELRCDPISGHTALYWYRQSLGQGLEFLIYFQGNSAPDKSGLPSDRFSAERTGGSVSTLTIQRTQQEDSAVYLCASSPSWLQGATGELFFGEGSRLTVL.

J is TRBJ2-7 and V is TRBV27; D is uncertain. Germline V CDR1 and CDR2: MNHEY, SMNVEV (reference sequence). The CDR3 totals 12 residues. The CDR3 nucleotides read TGTCGAGAGGTCAAGAGCTTGTACGAGCAGTACTTC. Translating it yields CREVKSLYEQYF.